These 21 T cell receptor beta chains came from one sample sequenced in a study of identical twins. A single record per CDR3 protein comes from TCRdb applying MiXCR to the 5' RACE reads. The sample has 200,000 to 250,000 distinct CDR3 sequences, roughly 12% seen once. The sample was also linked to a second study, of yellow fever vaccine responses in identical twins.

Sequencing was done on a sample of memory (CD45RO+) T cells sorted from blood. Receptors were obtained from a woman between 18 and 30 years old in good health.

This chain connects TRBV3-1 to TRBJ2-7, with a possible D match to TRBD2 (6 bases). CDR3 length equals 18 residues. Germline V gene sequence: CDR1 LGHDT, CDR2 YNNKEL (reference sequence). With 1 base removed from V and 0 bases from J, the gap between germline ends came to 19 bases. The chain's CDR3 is CASSQGNDGRGISYEQYF. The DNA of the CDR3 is TGTGCCAGCAGCCAAGGTAACGACGGGCGGGGTATCTCCTACGAGCAGTACTTC.

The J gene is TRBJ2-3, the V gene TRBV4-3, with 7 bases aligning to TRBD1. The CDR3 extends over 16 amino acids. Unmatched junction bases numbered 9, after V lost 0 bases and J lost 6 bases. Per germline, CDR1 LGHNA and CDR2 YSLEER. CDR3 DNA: TGCGCCAGCAGCCAAGATCTGAGGGGGCTGAGTGATACGCAGTATTTT. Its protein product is CASSQDLRGLSDTQYF.

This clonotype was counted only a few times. The CDR3, as DNA: TGTGCCAGCAGTCCCGGACCCTCCCCGGGGAATGAGCAGTTCTTC. It yields the protein CASSPGPSPGNEQFF. V is TRBV2 and J is TRBJ2-1; D is perhaps TRBD2 (5 bases). CDR1 and CDR2 (germline): SNHLY, FYNNEI. This CDR3 comprises 15 residues. V shed 5 bases and J shed 7 bases, with 18 bases lying between them. Supplemented by reference TRBV2 and TRBJ2-1, the full variable domain reads EPEVTQTPSHQVTQMGQEVILRCVPISNHLYFYWYRQILGQKVEFLVSFYNNEISEKSEIFDDQFSVERPDGSNFTLKIRSTKLEDSAMYFCASSPGPSPGNEQFFGPGTRLTVL.

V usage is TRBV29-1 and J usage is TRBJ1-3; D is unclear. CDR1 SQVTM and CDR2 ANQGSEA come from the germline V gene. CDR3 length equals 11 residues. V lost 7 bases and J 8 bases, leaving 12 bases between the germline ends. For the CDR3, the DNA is TGCAGCGGGTCTATAAGAGACACCATATATTTT. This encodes CSGSIRDTIYF.

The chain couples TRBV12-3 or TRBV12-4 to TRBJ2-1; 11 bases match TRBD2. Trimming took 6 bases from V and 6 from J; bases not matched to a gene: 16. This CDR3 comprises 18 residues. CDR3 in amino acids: CASRKGLAGSRFGNEQFF. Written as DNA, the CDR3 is TGTGCCAGCAGAAAAGGACTAGCGGGTTCCCGCTTCGGCAATGAGCAGTTCTTC.

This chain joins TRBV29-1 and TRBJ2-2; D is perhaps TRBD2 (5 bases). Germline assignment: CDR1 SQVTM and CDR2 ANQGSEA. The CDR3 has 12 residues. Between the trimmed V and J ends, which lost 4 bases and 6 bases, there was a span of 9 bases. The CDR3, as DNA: TGCAGCGTTGGGTGGGGAGCCGGGGAGCTGTTTTTT. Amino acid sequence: CSVGWGAGELFF.

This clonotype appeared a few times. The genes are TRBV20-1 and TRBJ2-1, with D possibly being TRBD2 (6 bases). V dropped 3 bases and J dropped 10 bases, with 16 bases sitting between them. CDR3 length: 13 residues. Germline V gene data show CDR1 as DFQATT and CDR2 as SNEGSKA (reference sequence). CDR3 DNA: TGCAGTGCTAGTAGGGACTCCCCGGAAGAGCAGTTCTTC. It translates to CSASRDSPEEQFF.

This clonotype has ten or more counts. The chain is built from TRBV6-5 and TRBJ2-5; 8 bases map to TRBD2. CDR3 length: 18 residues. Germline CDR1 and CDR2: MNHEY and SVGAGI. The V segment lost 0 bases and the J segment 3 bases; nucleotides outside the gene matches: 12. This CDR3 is CASSYSISGAIFEETQYF. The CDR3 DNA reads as TGTGCCAGCAGTTACTCGATTAGCGGGGCCATTTTTGAAGAGACCCAGTACTTC.

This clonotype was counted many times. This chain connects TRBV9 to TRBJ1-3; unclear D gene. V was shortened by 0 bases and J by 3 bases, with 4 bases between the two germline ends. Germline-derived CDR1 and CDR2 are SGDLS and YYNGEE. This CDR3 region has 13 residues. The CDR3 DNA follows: TGTGCCAGCAGCGTAGGGGGTGGAAACACCATATATTTT. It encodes CASSVGGGNTIYF.

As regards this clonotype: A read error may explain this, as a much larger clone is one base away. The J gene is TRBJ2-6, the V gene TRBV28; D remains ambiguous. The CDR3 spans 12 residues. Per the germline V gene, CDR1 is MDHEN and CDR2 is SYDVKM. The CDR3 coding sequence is TGTGGCAGCAGTTCTGGGGCCAACGTCCTGACTTTC. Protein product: CGSSSGANVLTF.

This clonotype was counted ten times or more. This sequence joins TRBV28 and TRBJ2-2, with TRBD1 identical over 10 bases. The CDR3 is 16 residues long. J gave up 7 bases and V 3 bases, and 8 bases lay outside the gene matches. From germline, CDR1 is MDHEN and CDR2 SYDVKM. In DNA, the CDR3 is TGTGCCAGCAGTTTGCCGGGACAGGGGTTAGGCGGGGAGCTGTTTTTT. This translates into CASSLPGQGLGGELFF.

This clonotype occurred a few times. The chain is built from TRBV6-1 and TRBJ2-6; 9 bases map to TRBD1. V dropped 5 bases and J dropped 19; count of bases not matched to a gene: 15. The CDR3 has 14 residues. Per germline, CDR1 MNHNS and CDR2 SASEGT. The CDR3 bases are TGTGCCAGCAGTCATACAGGGGGCATCGGGTCGAGTACTTTC. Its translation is CASSHTGGIGSSTF.

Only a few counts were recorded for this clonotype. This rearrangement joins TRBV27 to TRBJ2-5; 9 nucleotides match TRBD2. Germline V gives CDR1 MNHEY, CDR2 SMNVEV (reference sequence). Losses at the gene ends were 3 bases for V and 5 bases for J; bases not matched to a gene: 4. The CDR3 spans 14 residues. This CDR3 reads CASSLVAGEETQYF. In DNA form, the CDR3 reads TGTGCCAGCAGTTTGGTAGCGGGAGAGGAGACCCAGTACTTC.

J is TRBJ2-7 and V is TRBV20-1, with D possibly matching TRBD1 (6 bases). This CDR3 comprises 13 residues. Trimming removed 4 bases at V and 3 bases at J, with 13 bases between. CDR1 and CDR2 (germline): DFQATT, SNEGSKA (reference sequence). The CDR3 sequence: CSATFRGFYEQYF. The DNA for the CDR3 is TGCAGTGCTACCTTTAGGGGGTTCTACGAGCAGTACTTC.

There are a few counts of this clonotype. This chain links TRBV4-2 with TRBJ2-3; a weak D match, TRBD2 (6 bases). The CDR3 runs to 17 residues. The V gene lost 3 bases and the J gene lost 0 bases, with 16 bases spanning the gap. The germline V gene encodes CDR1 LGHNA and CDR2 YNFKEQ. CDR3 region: CASSQKSEGTSTDTQYF. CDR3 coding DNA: TGTGCCAGCAGCCAGAAATCGGAGGGTACTAGCACAGATACGCAGTATTTT.

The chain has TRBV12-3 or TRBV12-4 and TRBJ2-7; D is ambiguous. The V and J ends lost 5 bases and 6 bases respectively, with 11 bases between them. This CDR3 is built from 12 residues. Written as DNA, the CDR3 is TGTGCCAGCAGTCCACATTATCTCGAGCAGTACTTC. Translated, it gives CASSPHYLEQYF.

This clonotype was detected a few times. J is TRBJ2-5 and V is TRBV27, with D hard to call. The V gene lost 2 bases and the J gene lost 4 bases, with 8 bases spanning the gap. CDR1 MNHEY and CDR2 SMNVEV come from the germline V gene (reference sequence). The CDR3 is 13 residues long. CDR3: CASSLRYTETQYF. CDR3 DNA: TGTGCCAGCAGTTTAAGATATACAGAGACCCAGTACTTC.

The chain's CDR3 is CASSPGGSNQPQHF. The CDR3 nucleotides read TGCGCCAGCAGCCCCGGTGGTAGCAATCAGCCCCAGCATTTT. The genes are TRBV5-1 and TRBJ1-5; D call uncertain. This CDR3 has 14 amino acids. Germline values: CDR1 SGHRS, CDR2 YFSETQ. V was trimmed by 4 bases and J by 0 bases, leaving 8 bases between them.

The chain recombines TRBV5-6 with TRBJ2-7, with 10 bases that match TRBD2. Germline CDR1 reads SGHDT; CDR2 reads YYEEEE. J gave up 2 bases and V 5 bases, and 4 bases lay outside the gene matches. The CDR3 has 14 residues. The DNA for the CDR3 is TGTGCCAGCAGGCTAGCGGGAGCCGCCTACGAGCAGTACTTC. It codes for CASRLAGAAYEQYF.

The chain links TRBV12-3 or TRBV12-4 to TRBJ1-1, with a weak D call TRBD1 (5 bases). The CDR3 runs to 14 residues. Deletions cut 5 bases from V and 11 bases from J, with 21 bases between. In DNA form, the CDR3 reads TGTGCCAGCAGTCCTCTCACGGGGGGAGCGTGGGCTTTCTTT. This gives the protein CASSPLTGGAWAFF.

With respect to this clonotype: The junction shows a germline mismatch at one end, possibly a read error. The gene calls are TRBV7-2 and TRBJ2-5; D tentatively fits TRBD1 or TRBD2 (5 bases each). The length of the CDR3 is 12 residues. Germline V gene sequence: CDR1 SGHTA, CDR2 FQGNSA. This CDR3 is CASSLAGPRLDF. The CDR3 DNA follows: TGTGCCAGCAGCTTAGCGGGACCAAGGTTGGACTTC.